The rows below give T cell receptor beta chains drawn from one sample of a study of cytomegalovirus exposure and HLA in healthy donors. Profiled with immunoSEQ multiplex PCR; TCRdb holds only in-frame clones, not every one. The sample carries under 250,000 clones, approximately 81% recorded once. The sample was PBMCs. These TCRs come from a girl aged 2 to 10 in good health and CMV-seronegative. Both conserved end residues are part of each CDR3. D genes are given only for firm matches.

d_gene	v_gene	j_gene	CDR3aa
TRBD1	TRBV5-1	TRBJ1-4	CASSPMEGQGTNEKLFF
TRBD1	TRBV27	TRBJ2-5	CASSRDSQETQYF
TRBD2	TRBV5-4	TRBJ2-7	CASSSPPAGVHEQYF
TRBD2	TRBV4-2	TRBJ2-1	CASSQRTSGRANEQFF
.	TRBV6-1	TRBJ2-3	CASSDLALSTDTQYF
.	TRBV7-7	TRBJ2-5	CASSPILGARVPRETQYF
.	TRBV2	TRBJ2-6	CASRPKLAWAGANVLTF
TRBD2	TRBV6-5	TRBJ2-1	CASSLGLVNEQFF
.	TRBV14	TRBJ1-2	CASSQGQEYGYTF
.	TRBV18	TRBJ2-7	CASSPLSGLHEQYF
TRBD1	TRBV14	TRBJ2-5	CASSHKGARETQYF
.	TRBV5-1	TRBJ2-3	CASSLSGDADTQYF
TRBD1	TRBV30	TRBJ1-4	CAWCRDRVREKLFF
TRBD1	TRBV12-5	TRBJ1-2	CASGPGQDSNYGYTF
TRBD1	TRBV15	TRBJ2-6	CATSRGTGAVLTF
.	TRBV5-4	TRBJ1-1	CASSADSLRTEAFF
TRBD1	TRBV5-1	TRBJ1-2	CASSTSTGGWDYGYTF
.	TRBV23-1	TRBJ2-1	CASSQGPGSYNEQFF
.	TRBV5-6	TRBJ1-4	CASSLEQGREKLFF
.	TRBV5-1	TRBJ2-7	CASSLARGYEQYF
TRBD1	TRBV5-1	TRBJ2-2	CASSLGQGNTGELFF
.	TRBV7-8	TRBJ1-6	CASSLFSNSPLHF
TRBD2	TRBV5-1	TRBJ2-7	CASSFDLIGLAGEQYF
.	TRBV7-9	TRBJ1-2	CASSPRQANGYTF
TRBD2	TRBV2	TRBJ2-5	CASGRGGGQETQYF
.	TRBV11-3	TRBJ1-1	CASSLFRNTEAFF
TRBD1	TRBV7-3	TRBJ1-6	CASSLIGGTGNSPLHF
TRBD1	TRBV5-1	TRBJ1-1	CASRDRVNTEAFF